One TCR beta chain is described in this entry. The antigen is unknown. The data were taken from a study of T cell repertoires in cytomegalovirus infection. About the research overall: Both CMV infection and a matching HLA type were indicated by public TCR beta signatures. The study, taken as a whole, reports: There were carriers of CMV plus the relevant HLA, and cumulative public TCR beta family frequency identified them. Clonotype analysis showed dominance of the ex vivo response by HLA-C-restricted CMV-specific TCR beta clonotypes.

The CDR3 length is 17 residues. The germline V gene encodes CDR1 MNHEY and CDR2 SVGEGT. The trim removed 7 bases at V and 6 bases at J, leaving 12 bases unmatched. TCRdb processed the reads anew with MiXCR; each CDR3 protein has one entry. The data contain about 55,000 distinct CDR3 sequences, over 15% of them singletons. The source was CD8+ T cells from cultured PBMCs, collected from culture after CMV antigen stimulation. The TCR originated in a human donor in good health (CMV status not recorded). Some clones in this sample may be carry-over from other donors' samples. The chain combines TRBV6-2 or TRBV6-3 with TRBJ2-2; 12 bases fit TRBD2. This chain's CDR3 is CASTPPPGLAGPGELFF. The DNA for the CDR3 is TGTGCCAGCACCCCTCCACCAGGACTAGCGGGACCCGGGGAGCTGTTTTTT.